This TCR beta chain appears in the sequencing data of a study of vaccination effects on CD4 cells after COVID-19. General study points: Marked clonal contraction was seen in infection- and vaccine-induced clones late after vaccination. The study had few convalescent patients and no early post-infection timepoints. Spike-reactive clones in convalescents after vaccination were chiefly newly vaccine-induced.

The CDR3 is 14 residues long. Trimming took 2 bases from V and 6 from J, leaving 13 bases between them. The V gene's germline CDR1 is SGHRS and CDR2 YFSETQ. In regard to this clone: Its target is not known.

Peptide-pool stimulation followed by sequencing identified expanded antigen-specific CD4+ clonotypes in the ViraFEST assay. CD4+ T cells were isolated after roughly nine days of culture. SARS-CoV-2 infected the person between March and December 2020, as confirmed by PCR. Peptides at around 9.9 ug/ml and IL-2 at roughly 9.3 IU/ml were added to fewer than 2.5 million PBMC per well. Using immunoSEQ multiplex PCR, the repertoire was profiled, and TCRdb retains in-frame clones only, with some absent. The sample gives 20,000 to 25,000 clones, roughly four fifths of which show up once; roughly 34% is in the top ten.

The starting material was CD4+ T cells from PBMCs cultured with a peptide pool, obtained before COVID-19 vaccination. The V and J genes are TRBV5-1 and TRBJ2-3; D may be TRBD1 (6 bases). This clonotype was sampled from a human donor who had a prior SARS-CoV-2 infection. CDR3 sequence (DNA): TGCGCCAGCAGCTTCTTGGACAGTCCGGATACGCAGTATTTT. It specifies CASSFLDSPDTQYF. Complete variable domain (other parts from reference TRBV5-1 and TRBJ2-3): KAGVTQTPRYLIKTRGQQVTLSCSPISGHRSVSWYQQTPGQGLQFLFEYFSETQRNKGNFPGRFSGRQFSNSRSEMNVSTLELGDSALYLCASSFLDSPDTQYFGPGTRLTVL.